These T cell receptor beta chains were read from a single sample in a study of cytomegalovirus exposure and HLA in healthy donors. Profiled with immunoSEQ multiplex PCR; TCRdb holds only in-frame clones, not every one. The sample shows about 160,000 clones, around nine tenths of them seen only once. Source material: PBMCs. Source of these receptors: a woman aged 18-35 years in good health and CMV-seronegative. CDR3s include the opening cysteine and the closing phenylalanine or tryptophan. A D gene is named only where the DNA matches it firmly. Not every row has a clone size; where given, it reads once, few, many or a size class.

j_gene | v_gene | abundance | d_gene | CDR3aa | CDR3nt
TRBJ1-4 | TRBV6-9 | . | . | CASSYSGRGPYNEKLFF | TGTGCCAGCAGTTATTCGGGGAGAGGACCCTATAATGAAAAACTGTTTTTT
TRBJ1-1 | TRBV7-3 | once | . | CASSPLTALNTEAFF | TGTGCCAGCAGCCCCCTGACAGCCCTTAACACTGAAGCTTTCTTT
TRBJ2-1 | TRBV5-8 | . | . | CASSLPGMQYNEQFF | TGTGCCAGCAGTTTACCAGGGATGCAGTACAATGAGCAGTTCTTC
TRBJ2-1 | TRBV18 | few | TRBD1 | CASSPLTGDQEQFF | TGTGCCAGCTCACCACTTACAGGGGATCAGGAGCAGTTCTTC
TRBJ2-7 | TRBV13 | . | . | CASSLARIPYEQYF | TGTGCCAGCAGCTTAGCCAGGATTCCATACGAGCAGTACTTC
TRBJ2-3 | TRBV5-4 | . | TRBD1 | CASPQGADTQYF | TGTGCCAGCCCTCAGGGGGCAGATACGCAGTATTTT
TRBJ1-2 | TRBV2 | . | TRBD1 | CASSAGTGGNYGYTF | TGTGCCAGCAGTGCCGGGACAGGGGGCAACTATGGCTACACCTTC
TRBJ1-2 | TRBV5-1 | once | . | CASSPGPGADYGYTF | TGCGCCAGCAGCCCGGGGCCAGGGGCTGACTATGGCTACACCTTC
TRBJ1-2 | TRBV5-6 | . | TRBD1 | CASSKGQGRAVRTYTF | TGTGCCAGCAGCAAGGGACAGGGACGTGCCGTTCGTACCTACACCTTC
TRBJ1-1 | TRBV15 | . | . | CATRVFGGNTEAFF | TGTGCCACCAGGGTTTTCGGGGGGAACACTGAAGCTTTCTTT
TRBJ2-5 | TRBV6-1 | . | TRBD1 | CASSVGQGAGKTQYF | TGTGCCAGCAGTGTCGGACAGGGGGCGGGAAAGACCCAGTACTTC
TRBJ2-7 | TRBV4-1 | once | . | CASSQEPGYEQYF | TGCGCCAGCAGCCAAGAGCCGGGATACGAGCAGTACTTC
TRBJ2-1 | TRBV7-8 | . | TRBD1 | CASRGPLDRAGNEQFF | TGTGCCAGCAGAGGACCCCTGGACAGGGCTGGCAATGAGCAGTTCTTC
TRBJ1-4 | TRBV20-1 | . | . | CSARDQTGLFF | TGCAGTGCTAGAGATCAAACAGGACTGTTTTTT
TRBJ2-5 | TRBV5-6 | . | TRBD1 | CASSPGQGKILRGKETQYF | TGTGCCAGCAGCCCCGGACAGGGCAAGATCTTAAGGGGGAAAGAGACCCAGTACTTC
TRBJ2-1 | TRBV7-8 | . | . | CASSLGSRAGLVEMHNEQFF | TGTGCCAGCAGCTTAGGTTCCAGAGCGGGCCTAGTGGAGATGCACAATGAGCAGTTCTTC
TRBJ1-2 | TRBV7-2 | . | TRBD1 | CASSLATGDGYTF | TGTGCCAGCAGCTTGGCGACAGGGGATGGCTACACCTTC
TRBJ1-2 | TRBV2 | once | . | CASRRDKSFYGYTF | TGTGCCAGCCGCCGTGACAAGTCATTCTATGGCTACACCTTC
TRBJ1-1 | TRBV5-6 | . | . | CASSSRGRREAEAFF | TGTGCCAGCAGCTCCCGAGGACGGAGGGAGGCTGAAGCTTTCTTT
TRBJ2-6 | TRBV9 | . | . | CASSLGRGQNTNVLTF | TGTGCCAGCAGCCTGGGAAGGGGACAAAATACCAACGTCCTGACTTTC
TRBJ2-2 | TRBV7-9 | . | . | CASTLLGNTGELFF | TGTGCCAGCACCTTACTAGGAAACACCGGGGAGCTGTTTTTT
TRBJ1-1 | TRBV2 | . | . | CASSEAGRPGAVTEAFF | TGTGCCAGCAGTGAAGCGGGTAGGCCAGGGGCGGTTACTGAAGCTTTCTTT
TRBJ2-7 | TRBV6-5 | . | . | CASSIQGTRSEQYF | TGTGCCAGCAGTATACAGGGTACTCGTAGCGAGCAGTACTTC
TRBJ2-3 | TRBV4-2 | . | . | CASSQVGEETDTQYF | TGTGCCAGCAGCCAAGTAGGAGAAGAGACAGATACGCAGTATTTT
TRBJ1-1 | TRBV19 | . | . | CASIWGAEAFF | TGTGCCAGTATTTGGGGGGCTGAAGCTTTCTTT
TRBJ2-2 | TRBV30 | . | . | CAWNSYTGELFF | TGTGCCTGGAACTCCTACACCGGGGAGCTGTTTTTT
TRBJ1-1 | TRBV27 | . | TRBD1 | CASSRRGTGNTEAFF | TGTGCCAGCAGCCGCCGTGGGACAGGTAACACTGAAGCTTTCTTT
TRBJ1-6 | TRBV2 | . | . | CASSEMGPAGYSPLHF | TGTGCCAGCAGTGAAATGGGCCCAGCAGGTTATTCACCCCTCCACTTT
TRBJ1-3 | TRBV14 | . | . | CASSPGHSGNTIYF | TGTGCCAGCAGCCCGGGACACTCTGGAAACACCATATATTTT
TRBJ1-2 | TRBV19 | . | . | CASSSARVPHYGYTF | TGTGCCAGTAGTTCCGCCAGGGTACCCCACTATGGCTACACCTTC
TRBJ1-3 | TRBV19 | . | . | CASSTLPDSGNTIYF | TGTGCCAGTAGTACCCTTCCGGACAGCGGAAACACCATATATTTT
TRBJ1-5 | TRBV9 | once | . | CASSVGVGDPQPQHF | TGTGCCAGCAGCGTAGGGGTCGGGGATCCCCAGCCCCAGCATTTT
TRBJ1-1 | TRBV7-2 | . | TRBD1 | CASSLDGTGAF | TGTGCCAGCAGCCTAGATGGGACAGGAGCCTTT
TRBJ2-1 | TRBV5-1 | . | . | CASSPPDSADQFF | TGCGCCAGCAGCCCGCCCGACAGCGCTGATCAGTTCTTC
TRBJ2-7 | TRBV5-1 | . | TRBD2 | CASSQAGPYEQYF | TGCGCCAGTAGTCAAGCGGGGCCCTACGAGCAGTACTTT
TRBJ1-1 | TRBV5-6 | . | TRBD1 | CASSSGQGSRNTEAFF | TGTGCCAGCAGCTCGGGACAGGGGTCCCGAAACACTGAAGCTTTCTTT
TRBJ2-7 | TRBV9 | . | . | CASSVGASNPPEQYF | TGTGCCAGCAGCGTAGGGGCCTCGAATCCCCCCGAGCAGTACTTC
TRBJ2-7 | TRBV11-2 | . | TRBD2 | CASSIQLAASYEQYF | TGTGCCAGCAGCATCCAACTAGCGGCTTCCTACGAGCAGTACTTC
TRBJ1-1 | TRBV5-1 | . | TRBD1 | CASSLKLQGINTEAFF | TGCGCCAGCAGCCTAAAATTACAGGGGATAAACACTGAAGCTTTCTTT
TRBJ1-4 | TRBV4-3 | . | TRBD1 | CASSPSGQVNEKLFF | TGCGCCAGCAGCCCCTCGGGACAGGTTAATGAAAAACTGTTTTTT
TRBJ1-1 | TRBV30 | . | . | CAWAYGGWDTEAFF | TGTGCCTGGGCCTACGGGGGGTGGGACACTGAAGCTTTCTTT
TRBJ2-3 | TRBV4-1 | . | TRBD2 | CASSHFSGGAQDTQYF | TGCGCCAGCAGCCATTTTAGCGGGGGGGCCCAAGATACGCAGTATTTT
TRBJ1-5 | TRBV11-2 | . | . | CASSCGLLLRNQPQHF | TGTGCCAGCAGCTGCGGTCTCCTCCTCCGCAATCAGCCCCAGCATTTT
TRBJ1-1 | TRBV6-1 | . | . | CASSIQGWTEAFF | TGTGCCAGCAGTATACAGGGATGGACTGAAGCTTTCTTT
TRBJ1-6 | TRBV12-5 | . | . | CASGHSNRGIEKSSYNSPLHF | TGTGCTAGTGGCCACAGTAACCGGGGGATAGAAAAGAGCTCCTATAATTCACCCCTCCACTTT
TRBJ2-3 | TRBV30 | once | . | CAWSERWTDTQYF | TGTGCCTGGAGTGAGAGGTGGACAGATACGCAGTATTTT
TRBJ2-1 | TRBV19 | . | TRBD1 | CASSWDRVLAEQFF | TGTGCCAGTAGTTGGGACAGGGTACTGGCTGAGCAGTTCTTC
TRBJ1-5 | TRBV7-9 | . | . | CASSLGENQPQHF | TGTGCCAGCAGCTTGGGCGAAAATCAGCCCCAGCATTTT
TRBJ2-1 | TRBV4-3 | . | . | CASTYSAGYNEQFF | TGCGCCAGCACCTACTCGGCGGGATACAATGAGCAGTTCTTC
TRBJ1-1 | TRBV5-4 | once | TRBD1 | CASSLGQGEAEAFF | TGTGCCAGCAGCTTAGGACAGGGGGAGGCTGAAGCTTTCTTT
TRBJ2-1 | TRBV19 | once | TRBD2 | CASKGLAGGSSYNEQFF | TGTGCCAGTAAGGGACTAGCGGGGGGTAGCTCCTACAATGAGCAGTTCTTC